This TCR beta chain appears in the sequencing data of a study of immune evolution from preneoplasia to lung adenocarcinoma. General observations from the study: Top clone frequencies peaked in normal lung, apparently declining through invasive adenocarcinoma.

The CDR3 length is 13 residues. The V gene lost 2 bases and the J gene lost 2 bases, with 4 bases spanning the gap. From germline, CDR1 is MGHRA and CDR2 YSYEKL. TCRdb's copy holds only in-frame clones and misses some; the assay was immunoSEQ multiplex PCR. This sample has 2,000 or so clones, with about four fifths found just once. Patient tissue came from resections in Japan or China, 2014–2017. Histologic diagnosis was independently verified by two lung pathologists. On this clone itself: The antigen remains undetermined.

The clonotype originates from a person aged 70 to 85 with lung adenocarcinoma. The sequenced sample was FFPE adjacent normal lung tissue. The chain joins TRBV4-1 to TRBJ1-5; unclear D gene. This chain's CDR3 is CASSQRGNQPQHF. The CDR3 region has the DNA TGCGCCAGCAGCCAACGGGGCAATCAGCCCCAGCATTTT.